One and the same sample provided the 32 T cell receptor beta chains below, sequenced in a study of blood T cell repertoires in COVID-19. Sequencing was performed with immunoSEQ multiplex PCR; in TCRdb, only in-frame clones are kept and a portion is missing. The data show some 270,000 clones, roughly 86% seen once. Material: peripheral blood. The receptor set was obtained from a middle-aged man with active or convalescent COVID-19.

Here the CDR3 DNA reads TGCGCCAGCAGCTTGGCGGGTCGGGTTACTGAAGCTTTCTTT. Amino acids: CASSLAGRVTEAFF. V usage is TRBV5-1 and J usage is TRBJ1-1; no clear D. The germline V gene encodes CDR1 SGHRS and CDR2 YFSETQ. CDR3 length: 14 residues. V was pared by 0 bases and J by 5 bases, with 11 bases between.

The genes are TRBV2 and TRBJ2-3, with TRBD1 matching over 7 bases. Trimming took 5 bases from V and 1 from J; bases not matched to a gene: 6. This CDR3 region has 15 residues. Germline-derived CDR1 and CDR2 are SNHLY and FYNNEI. CDR3 nucleotides: TGTGCCAGCAGTTCCGACAGGGCTGGCACAGATACGCAGTATTTT. This codes for CASSSDRAGTDTQYF.

This clone was seen just once. The chain is built from TRBV3-1 (or the pseudogene TRBV3-2) and TRBJ2-3; 16 nucleotides match TRBD2. Trimming cost V 4 bases and J 2 bases; bases outside gene matches: 9. This CDR3 contains 19 residues. Germline CDR1 reads LGHDT; CDR2 reads YNNKEL (reference sequence). The CDR3 loop is CASSLLGTSGGATTDTQYF. CDR3 nucleotides: TGTGCCAGCAGCCTCCTGGGGACTAGCGGGGGGGCAACCACAGATACGCAGTATTTT.

This chain connects TRBV28 to TRBJ1-1; 7 bases are a match to TRBD1. From germline, CDR1 is MDHEN and CDR2 SYDVKM. CDR3 size: 15 residues. V was pared by 6 bases and J by 3 bases, with 10 bases of the junction left unmatched. DNA for the CDR3: TGTGCCAGCAGATCCACCCACGGGACAGACACTGAAGCTTTCTTT. This gives the protein CASRSTHGTDTEAFF.

V gene TRBV6-5 combines with J gene TRBJ2-1; D is perhaps TRBD1 (6 bases). The V gene lost 6 bases and the J gene lost 5 bases, with 11 bases spanning the gap. This CDR3 region has 13 residues. The germline gives CDR1 MNHEY, CDR2 SVGAGI. The CDR3 protein is CASRDSPNNEQFF. CDR3 DNA sequence: TGTGCCAGCAGGGACAGTCCGAACAATGAGCAGTTCTTC.

J is TRBJ2-7 and V is TRBV12-5; D may be TRBD1 (6 bases). The germline V gene encodes CDR1 LGHNT and CDR2 FRNRAP. V gave up 7 bases and J gave up 6 bases, with 19 bases separating them. The CDR3 runs to 14 residues. The CDR3 spells CASAGAGARGEQYF. In DNA, the CDR3 is TGTGCTAGTGCTGGGGCAGGGGCGAGAGGCGAGCAGTACTTC.

This chain connects TRBV2 to TRBJ1-2; D perhaps matches TRBD1 (6 bases). Trimming pared 7 bases from V and 4 bases from J, leaving 13 bases between. The CDR3 is made up of 13 amino acids. CDR1 and CDR2 from the germline V gene are SNHLY and FYNNEI. DNA of the CDR3: TGTGCCAGCACCCTAGGGGACATCTATGGCTACACCTTC. Translated, it gives CASTLGDIYGYTF.

The chain carries TRBV27 and TRBJ2-7; TRBD1 matches at 9 bases. The CDR3 consists of 14 residues. V trimming: 2 bases; J trimming: 2 bases; junction bases outside the gene matches: 1. CDR1 MNHEY and CDR2 SMNVEV come from the germline V gene (reference sequence). The CDR3 nucleotides read TGTGCCAGCAGTTTAAACAGGGGGCCCTACGAGCAGTACTTC. This translates into CASSLNRGPYEQYF.

The chain has TRBV5-1 and TRBJ1-2, with D perhaps TRBD1 (6 bases). Trimming shortened V by 1 base and J by 8 bases, and 15 bases separated the two germline ends. There are 14 residues in the CDR3. Looked up from germline, CDR1 is SGHRS and CDR2 is YFSETQ. CDR3 loop: CASSLKVRGEGYTF. CDR3 DNA: TGCGCCAGCAGCTTGAAGGTCAGGGGTGAGGGCTACACCTTC.

The V call is TRBV3-1 (or the pseudogene TRBV3-2), the J call TRBJ2-3, with D possibly matching TRBD1 (6 bases). In germline, CDR1 is LGHDT, CDR2 YNNKEL (reference sequence). The CDR3 runs 15 residues. With 2 bases removed from V and 2 bases from J, the gap between germline ends came to 11 bases. CDR3 amino acids: CASSQTGFFTDTQYF. CDR3 coding DNA: TGTGCCAGCAGCCAAACAGGGTTTTTCACAGATACGCAGTATTTT.

The chain couples TRBV9 to TRBJ2-7, with 8 positions matching TRBD2. Germline V gene data show CDR1 as SGDLS and CDR2 as YYNGEE. This CDR3 has 15 amino acids. J gave up 0 bases and V 0 bases, and 2 bases lay outside the gene matches. The CDR3 coding sequence is TGTGCCAGCAGCGTAGCGGGAGGGCCCTCCTACGAGCAGTACTTC. Its translation is CASSVAGGPSYEQYF.

The chain employs TRBV4-1 and TRBJ2-7; 8 bases line up with TRBD1. CDR3 length: 15 amino acids. The germline CDR1 and CDR2 sequences are MGHRA and YSYEKL. Trimming at V came to 4 bases and at J to 4 bases, leaving 9 bases not matched to a gene. The DNA for the CDR3 is TGCGCCAGCAGCCTAATGACAGGGGCTAAGTACGAGCAGTACTTC. Encoded protein: CASSLMTGAKYEQYF.

This clone was seen ten or more times. The gene calls are TRBV24-1 and TRBJ2-7; 7 nucleotides line up with TRBD1. This CDR3 spans 13 amino acids. Germline V gene data show CDR1 as KGHDR and CDR2 as SFDVKD. V lost 5 bases and J lost 6; bases outside the gene matches: 6. This CDR3 is CATSALGDSEQYF. The CDR3 DNA follows: TGTGCCACCAGTGCCCTTGGGGACAGCGAGCAGTACTTC.

V gene TRBV12-3 or TRBV12-4 combines with J gene TRBJ1-2; D remains ambiguous. V was shortened by 1 base and J by 7 bases, with 10 bases between the two germline ends. The CDR3 runs 13 residues. CDR3 in DNA: TGTGCCAGCAGTTTAGGGTGGGAGTCTGGCTACACCTTC. As protein: CASSLGWESGYTF.

CDR3 nucleotide sequence: TGCGCCAGCAGACAGGGCTCCTACGAGCAGTACTTC. Its translation is CASRQGSYEQYF. This rearrangement joins TRBV10-2 to TRBJ2-7, with D perhaps matching TRBD1 (6 bases). CDR3 length: 12 residues. Germline V gene sequence: CDR1 WSHSY, CDR2 SAAADI. Trimming shortened V by 6 bases and J by 0 bases, and 6 bases separated the two germline ends.

The gene calls are TRBV11-2 and TRBJ2-1, with D possibly TRBD2 on 6 matching bases. V was clipped by 6 bases and J by 4 bases, with 16 bases between them. Germline V lookup: CDR1 SGHAT, CDR2 FQNNGV. The CDR3 runs to 15 residues. Here the CDR3 reads CASSPGSVSYNEQFF. The CDR3 region has the DNA TGTGCCAGCAGTCCCGGGAGCGTCAGTTACAATGAGCAGTTCTTC.

V gene TRBV24-1 combines with J gene TRBJ1-2; TRBD1 might be the D (6 bases). From germline, CDR1 is KGHDR and CDR2 SFDVKD. The ends were cut back, 3 bases at V and 4 bases at J, with 11 bases in the middle. The CDR3 sequence is 14 residues long. As DNA, the CDR3 is TGTGCCACCAGTGATCCGGGACACCGCTATGGCTACACCTTC. Residues: CATSDPGHRYGYTF.

This clone was observed a single time. The rearrangement uses TRBV12-3 or TRBV12-4 and TRBJ1-1, with TRBD1 matching 8 bases. The length of the CDR3 is 13 residues. The junction had 6 bases not matched to a gene; V was cut back by 5 bases and J by 7 bases. This chain's CDR3 is CASSPHRGGEAFF. The CDR3 DNA is TGTGCCAGCAGTCCGCACAGGGGGGGTGAAGCTTTCTTT.

This clone is a singleton in its sample. The chain employs TRBV3-1 (or the pseudogene TRBV3-2) and TRBJ2-7; 9 bases agree with TRBD1. The CDR3 contains 15 residues. Germline V gene data show CDR1 as LGHDT and CDR2 as YNNKEL (reference sequence). With 2 bases clipped from V and 3 bases from J, the junction kept 5 bases outside the gene matches. CDR3 sequence (DNA): TGTGCCAGCAGCCAACAGGGGACAGGGCTCTACGAGCAGTACTTC. It specifies CASSQQGTGLYEQYF.

The chain uses TRBV6-5 and TRBJ1-4; D is unresolved. The germline CDR1 and CDR2 sequences are MNHEY and SVGAGI. V lost 7 bases to trimming and J lost 4 bases, with 4 bases between them. CDR3 length: 11 residues. CDR3 DNA: TGTGCCAGCATCTTTAATGAAAAACTGTTTTTT. Translated, it gives CASIFNEKLFF.

Only a few counts were recorded for this clone. The V call is TRBV10-3, the J call TRBJ2-1; 9 bases align to TRBD1. The germline V gene encodes CDR1 ENHRY and CDR2 SYGVKD. This CDR3 spans 18 amino acids. Unmatched junction bases numbered 8, after V lost 1 base and J lost 1 base. CDR3: CAISEYGDRDGSYNEQFF. CDR3 in DNA: TGTGCCATCAGTGAGTACGGGGACAGGGATGGTTCCTACAATGAGCAGTTCTTC.

This chain links TRBV7-7 with TRBJ2-6; 12 nucleotides agree with TRBD2. V gave up 5 bases and J gave up 0 bases; unmatched junction bases: 5. This CDR3 contains 18 residues. Germline V gene data show CDR1 as SSHAT and CDR2 as FNYEAQ (reference sequence). DNA for the CDR3: TGTGCCAGCAGCACAGGACTAGCGGGATACTCTGGGGCCAACGTCCTGACTTTC. It is translated as CASSTGLAGYSGANVLTF.

This rearrangement joins TRBV2 to TRBJ1-5; TRBD1 might be the D (5 bases). Germline V gene sequence: CDR1 SNHLY, CDR2 FYNNEI. The V end lost 0 bases, the J end lost 4 bases, and 13 bases lay between the germline ends. This CDR3 is built from 16 residues. The chain's CDR3 is CASSEARQWGNQPQHF. The DNA of the CDR3 is TGTGCCAGCAGTGAAGCGCGACAGTGGGGAAATCAGCCCCAGCATTTT. Full variable domain (missing parts from reference TRBV2 and TRBJ1-5): EPEVTQTPSHQVTQMGQEVILRCVPISNHLYFYWYRQILGQKVEFLVSFYNNEISEKSEIFDDQFSVERPDGSNFTLKIRSTKLEDSAMYFCASSEARQWGNQPQHFGDGTRLSIL.

This chain connects TRBV7-9 to TRBJ2-1; the D is unclear. V was shortened by 5 bases and J by 10 bases, with 12 bases between the two germline ends. Germline V gene data show CDR1 as SEHNR and CDR2 as FQNEAQ (reference sequence). This CDR3 contains 12 residues. CDR3 loop: CASSTRGVEQFF. The CDR3 bases are TGTGCCAGCAGCACGAGAGGTGTGGAGCAGTTCTTC.

The rearrangement uses TRBV27 and TRBJ2-7; 7 bases match TRBD1. This CDR3 contains 15 residues. The germline gives CDR1 MNHEY, CDR2 SMNVEV (reference sequence). The V gene end was trimmed by 3 bases and the J gene end by 9 bases; junction bases not matched to a gene: 14. CDR3 sequence (DNA): TGTGCCAGCAGTTTCCTAGGGGACAGAGGCCTTAGGCAGTACTTC. It is translated as CASSFLGDRGLRQYF.

The sample holds one count of this clone. The rearrangement uses TRBV7-6 and TRBJ2-7; 9 bases are a match to TRBD1. The CDR3 loop spans 15 amino acids. V lost 3 bases, J lost 9 bases, and 12 bases stayed unmatched. Germline V gene lookup returns CDR1 SGHVS and CDR2 FNYEAQ. CDR3 in DNA: TGTGCCAGCAGCTTCGGACAGGGGCCCAGTAAAGGGCAGTACTTC. Protein product: CASSFGQGPSKGQYF.

V gene TRBV5-6 combines with J gene TRBJ1-2, with a tentative D call TRBD1 (5 bases). The CDR3 loop spans 13 amino acids. Germline CDR1 is SGHDT and CDR2 is YYEEEE. V was trimmed by 3 bases and J by 8 bases, leaving 14 bases between them. The CDR3 DNA reads TGTGCCAGCAGCTCCGGAGGGGAGGTGGGCTACACCTTC. It yields the protein CASSSGGEVGYTF.

This chain joins TRBV19 and TRBJ2-1, with 9 bases identical to TRBD2. Germline V lookup: CDR1 LNHDA, CDR2 SQIVND (reference sequence). The CDR3 consists of 15 residues. The J segment lost 10 bases and the V segment lost 5 bases, leaving 12 bases of the junction unmatched. The CDR3: CASSSWGSGSEEQFF. The CDR3 DNA follows: TGTGCCAGTAGTTCCTGGGGTAGCGGGAGTGAAGAGCAGTTCTTC.

V is TRBV6-5 and J is TRBJ2-7; D gene uncertain. Germline-derived CDR1 and CDR2 are MNHEY and SVGAGI. V lost 6 bases, J lost 3 bases, and 6 bases lay in between. The CDR3 sequence is 11 residues long. The CDR3 region has the DNA TGTGCCAGCAGCGTCGTCTACGAGCAGTACTTC. Its protein product is CASSVVYEQYF.

The chain employs TRBV5-1 and TRBJ2-1; 7 nucleotides agree with TRBD1. The V gene's germline CDR1 is SGHRS and CDR2 YFSETQ. The CDR3 extends over 15 amino acids. The V segment lost 0 bases and the J segment 7 bases; nucleotides outside the gene matches: 7. DNA of the CDR3: TGCGCCAGCAGCTTGGGAGGGACAGCTGGGAATGAGCAGTTCTTC. This gives the protein CASSLGGTAGNEQFF.

V is TRBV15 and J is TRBJ2-7; D is ambiguous. CDR1 and CDR2 (germline): LNHNV, YYDKDF (reference sequence). This CDR3 is built from 15 residues. V shed 0 bases and J shed 2 bases, with 11 bases lying between them. DNA for the CDR3: TGTGCCACCAGCAGAGATGGAACAGTTACCTACGAGCAGTACTTC. It yields the protein CATSRDGTVTYEQYF.

The chain has TRBV30 and TRBJ2-7; tentatively, D is TRBD1 (6 bases). V lost 1 base, J lost 2 bases, and 6 bases lay in between. This CDR3 has 12 residues. Germline values: CDR1 GTSNPN, CDR2 SVGIG (reference sequence). CDR3 loop: CAWSDRAYEQYF. The DNA for the CDR3 is TGTGCCTGGAGTGACAGGGCCTACGAGCAGTACTTC.